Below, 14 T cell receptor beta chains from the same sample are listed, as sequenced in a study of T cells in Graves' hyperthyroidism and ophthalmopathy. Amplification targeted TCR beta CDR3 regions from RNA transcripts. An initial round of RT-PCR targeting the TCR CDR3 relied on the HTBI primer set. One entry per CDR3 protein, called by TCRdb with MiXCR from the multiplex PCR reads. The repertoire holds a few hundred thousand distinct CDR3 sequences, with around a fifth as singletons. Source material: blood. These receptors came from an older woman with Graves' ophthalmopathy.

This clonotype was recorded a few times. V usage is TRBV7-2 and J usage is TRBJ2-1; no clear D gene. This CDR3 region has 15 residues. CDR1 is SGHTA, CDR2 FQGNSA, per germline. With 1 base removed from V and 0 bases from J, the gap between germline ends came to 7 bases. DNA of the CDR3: TGTGCCAGCAGCTTAGAAAAGGGCTCCTACAATGAGCAGTTCTTC. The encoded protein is CASSLEKGSYNEQFF.

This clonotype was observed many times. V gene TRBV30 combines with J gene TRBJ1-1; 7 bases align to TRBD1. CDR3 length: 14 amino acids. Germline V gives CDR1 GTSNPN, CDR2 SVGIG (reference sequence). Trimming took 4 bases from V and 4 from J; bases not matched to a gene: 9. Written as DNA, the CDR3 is TGTGCCTGGAACTATCCGGACAGGTTCACTGAAGCTTTCTTT. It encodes CAWNYPDRFTEAFF.

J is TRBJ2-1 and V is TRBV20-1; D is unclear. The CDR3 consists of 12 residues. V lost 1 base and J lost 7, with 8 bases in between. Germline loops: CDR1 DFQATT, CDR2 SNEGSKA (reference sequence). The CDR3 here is CSARAALNEQFF. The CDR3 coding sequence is TGCAGTGCTAGAGCGGCCTTAAATGAGCAGTTCTTC.

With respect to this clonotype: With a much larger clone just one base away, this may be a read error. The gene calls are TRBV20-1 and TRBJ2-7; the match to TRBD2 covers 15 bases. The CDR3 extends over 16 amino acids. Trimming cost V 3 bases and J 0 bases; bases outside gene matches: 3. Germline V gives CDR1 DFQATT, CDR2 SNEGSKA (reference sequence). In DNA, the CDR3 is TGCAGTGCTAGCGGGACTAGCGGGAGGCCCTCCTACGAGCAGTACTTC. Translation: CSASGTSGRPSYEQYF.

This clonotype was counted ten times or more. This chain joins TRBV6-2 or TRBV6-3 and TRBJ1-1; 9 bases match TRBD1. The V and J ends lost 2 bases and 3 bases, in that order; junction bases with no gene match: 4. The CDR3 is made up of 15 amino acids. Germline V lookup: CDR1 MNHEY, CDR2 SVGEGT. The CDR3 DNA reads TGTGCCAGCAGTTACGCAGACAGGGGGGACACTGAAGCTTTCTTT. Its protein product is CASSYADRGDTEAFF.

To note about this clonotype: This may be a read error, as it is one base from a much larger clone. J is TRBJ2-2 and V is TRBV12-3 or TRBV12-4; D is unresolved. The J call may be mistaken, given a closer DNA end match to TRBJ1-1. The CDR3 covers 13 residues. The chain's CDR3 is CASSSLGSTGAFF. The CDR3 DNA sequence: TGTGCCAGCAGTTCCTTAGGAAGCACTGGAGCTTTCTTT.

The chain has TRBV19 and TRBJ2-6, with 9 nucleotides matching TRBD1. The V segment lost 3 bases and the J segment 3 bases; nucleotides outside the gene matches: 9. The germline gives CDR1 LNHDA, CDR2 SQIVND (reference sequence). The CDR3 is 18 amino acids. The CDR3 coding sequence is TGTGCCAGTAGTATGCTAGGACAGGGGCATAGTGGGGCCAACGTCCTGACTTTC. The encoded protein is CASSMLGQGHSGANVLTF.

CDR3 nucleotides: TGTGCCAGCAGCCTTACAGGAAGTACCGCCGGAGATACGCAGTATTTT. Translation gives CASSLTGSTAGDTQYF. The V call is TRBV7-9, the J call TRBJ2-3, with D possibly matching TRBD1 (5 bases). V lost 5 bases and J lost 5, with 20 bases in between. CDR1 is SEHNR and CDR2 is FQNEAQ in the germline V gene (reference sequence). This CDR3 is 16 amino acids long.

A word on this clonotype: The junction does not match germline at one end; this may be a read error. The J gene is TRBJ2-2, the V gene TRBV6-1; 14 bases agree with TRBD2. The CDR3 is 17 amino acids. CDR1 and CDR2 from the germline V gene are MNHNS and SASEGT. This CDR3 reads CASSLGLAGANTGGLFF. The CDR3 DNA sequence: TGTGCCAGCAGCCTGGGACTAGCGGGAGCGAACACCGGGGGGCTGTTTTTT.

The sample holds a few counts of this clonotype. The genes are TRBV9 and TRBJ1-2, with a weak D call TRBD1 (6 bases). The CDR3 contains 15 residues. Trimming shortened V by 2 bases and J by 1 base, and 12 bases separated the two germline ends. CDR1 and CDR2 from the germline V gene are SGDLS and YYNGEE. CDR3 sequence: CASSVETGFNYGYTF. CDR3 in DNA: TGTGCCAGCAGCGTGGAGACAGGCTTTAACTATGGCTACACCTTC.

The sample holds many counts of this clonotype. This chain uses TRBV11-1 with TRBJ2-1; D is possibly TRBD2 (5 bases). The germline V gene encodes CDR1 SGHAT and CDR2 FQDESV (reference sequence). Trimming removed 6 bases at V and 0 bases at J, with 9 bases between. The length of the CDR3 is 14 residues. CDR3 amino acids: CASRGGGSYNEQFF. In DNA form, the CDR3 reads TGTGCCAGCAGAGGAGGAGGCTCCTACAATGAGCAGTTCTTC.

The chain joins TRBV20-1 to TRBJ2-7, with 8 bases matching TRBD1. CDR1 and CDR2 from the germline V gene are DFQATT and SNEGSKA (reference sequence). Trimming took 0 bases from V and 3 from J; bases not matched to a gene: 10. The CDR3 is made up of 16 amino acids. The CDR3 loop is CSARDQSGTGHYEQYF. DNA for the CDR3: TGCAGTGCTAGAGATCAGTCCGGGACAGGCCACTACGAGCAGTACTTC.

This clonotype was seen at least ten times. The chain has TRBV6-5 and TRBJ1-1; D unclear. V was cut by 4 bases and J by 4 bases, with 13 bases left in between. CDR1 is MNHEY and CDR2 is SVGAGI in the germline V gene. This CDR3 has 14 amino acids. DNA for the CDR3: TGTGCCAGCAGTTTGGACCCGAGGAGCACTGAAGCTTTCTTT. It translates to CASSLDPRSTEAFF.

The CDR3 region is CASSTRLGGTDTQYF. CDR3 in DNA: TGTGCCAGCAGCACCCGACTAGGGGGCACAGATACGCAGTATTTT. The V call is TRBV7-6, the J call TRBJ2-3; possibly TRBD2 for D (6 bases). The V end lost 5 bases, the J end lost 1 base, and 13 bases lay between the germline ends. The length of the CDR3 is 15 residues. Germline V lookup: CDR1 SGHVS, CDR2 FNYEAQ.